The 14 T cell receptor beta chains presented below share a single source sample, sequenced in a study of regulatory T cells in long-lasting Graves disease. Arm-PCR with iRepertoire HTBI primers amplified the CDR3 regions for these TCR beta libraries. TCRdb used MiXCR to reprocess the multiplex PCR reads, holding one entry per CDR3 protein. This table has roughly 610,000 distinct CDR3 sequences, approximately 16% appearing once. The time point: newly diagnosed GD, antithyroid drugs for less than 3 months. The TCR library was prepared using RNA isolated from PBMCs. The same data also contributed to another study, on T cells in Graves' hyperthyroidism and ophthalmopathy.

The specimen comprised peripheral blood mononuclear cells (PBMCs), sampled at new diagnosis, from a patient treated with antithyroid drugs. The receptors originated from a man younger than 30 with Graves disease.

Many counts were recorded for this clonotype. The chain employs TRBV11-3 and TRBJ2-2, with D tentatively TRBD1 or TRBD2 (5 bases each). V was trimmed by 3 bases and J by 5 bases, leaving 19 bases between them. The germline V gene encodes CDR1 SGHNT and CDR2 YENEEA. This CDR3 region has 17 residues. CDR3 sequence (DNA): TGTGCCAGCAGCTTGAGGGCGGGCAGGGCGAGTACCGGGGAGCTGTTTTTT. Protein: CASSLRAGRASTGELFF.

A few counts support this clonotype. The rearrangement links TRBV7-9 to TRBJ1-2; 12 positions match TRBD1. The germline gives CDR1 SEHNR, CDR2 FQNEAQ (reference sequence). J was trimmed by 3 bases and V by 7 bases; bases with no gene match: 15. This CDR3 has 18 amino acids. The CDR3 DNA follows: TGTGCCAGCACCCCCTCTTCGGGACAGGGGGCGCGGGACTATGGCTACACCTTC. This encodes CASTPSSGQGARDYGYTF.

This clonotype was recorded at least ten times. The chain couples TRBV27 to TRBJ2-5, with D possibly being TRBD1 (6 bases). This CDR3 region has 13 residues. The V end was cut by 7 bases, the J end by 5 bases, with 14 bases between. CDR1 MNHEY and CDR2 SMNVEV come from the germline V gene (reference sequence). As DNA, the CDR3 is TGTGCCAGCAATGACAGGAACTTTGAGACCCAGTACTTC. This encodes CASNDRNFETQYF.

This clonotype occurred a few times. The CDR3 DNA reads as TGTGCCAGCAGCTTAGCTCTAGCGGGAGGGGCCCAAGAGACCCAGTACTTC. As protein: CASSLALAGGAQETQYF. The chain carries TRBV7-9 and TRBJ2-5, with 12 bases fitting TRBD2. This CDR3 is built from 17 residues. Germline V gene data show CDR1 as SEHNR and CDR2 as FQNEAQ (reference sequence). V trimming: 0 bases; J trimming: 1 base; junction bases outside the gene matches: 3. The full variable domain, in which reference TRBV7-9 and TRBJ2-5 provide the parts outside the CDR3, is DTGVSQNPRHKITKRGQNVTFRCDPISEHNRLYWYRQTLGQGPEFLTYFQNEAQLEKSRLLSDRFSAERPKGSFSTLEIQRTEQGDSAMYLCASSLALAGGAQETQYFGPGTRLLVL.

Worth noting for this clonotype: A much larger clone differs by one base, so this may be a read error. The rearrangement joins TRBV30 to TRBJ2-7; TRBD2 is a possible D gene (5 bases). CDR3 length: 13 residues. The germline gives CDR1 GTSNPN, CDR2 SVGIG (reference sequence). DNA of the CDR3: TGTGCCTGGAGTGTAGACTACTCCTACGGGCAGTACTTC. It yields the protein CAWSVDYSYGQYF.

The table lists this clonotype with many counts. V and J are TRBV30 and TRBJ2-7; 9 positions match TRBD1. V gave up 5 bases and J gave up 5 bases; unmatched junction bases: 13. The CDR3 is 15 residues long. Per germline, CDR1 GTSNPN and CDR2 SVGIG (reference sequence). CDR3 coding DNA: TGTGCCTGGTTTCGGGCCGGGACAGGGCGCCACGAGCAGTACTTC. Translating it yields CAWFRAGTGRHEQYF.

Comment on this clonotype: A read error may account for a junction end that differs from germline. V gene TRBV27 combines with J gene TRBJ2-7; 11 positions match TRBD2. This CDR3 spans 16 amino acids. The germline gives CDR1 MNHEY, CDR2 SMNVEV (reference sequence). The CDR3 loop is CPSNLRLAGHMMQQYF. The CDR3 region has the DNA TGTCCCAGCAATCTCAGACTAGCGGGGCATATGATGCAGCAGTACTTC.

V and J are TRBV28 and TRBJ1-1; D unresolved. The CDR3 is 15 residues long. Trimming pared 0 bases from V and 1 base from J, leaving 9 bases between. CDR1 is MDHEN, CDR2 SYDVKM, per germline. The CDR3 coding sequence is TGTGCCAGCAGTTTATGGTTGGGCACGAACACTGAAGCTTTCTTT. This gives the protein CASSLWLGTNTEAFF.

This clonotype was observed a handful of times. The gene calls are TRBV5-1 and TRBJ2-2; no reliable D call. This CDR3 spans 14 amino acids. Germline V gene data show CDR1 as SGHRS and CDR2 as YFSETQ. The ends were cut back, 8 bases at V and 0 bases at J, with 11 bases in the middle. In DNA, the CDR3 is TGCGCCAGTTTCGACACAGCGAACACCGGGGAGCTGTTTTTT. Translated, it gives CASFDTANTGELFF.

This clonotype was seen ten or more times. The rearrangement joins TRBV12-3 or TRBV12-4 to TRBJ2-3; the match to TRBD2 covers 11 bases. This CDR3 comprises 15 residues. With V trimmed by 5 bases and J by 4 bases, 5 bases remained unmatched. CDR3 DNA: TGTGCCAGCAGTCAGGGACTAGCGGTGGCAGATACGCAGTATTTT. Its translation is CASSQGLAVADTQYF.

This clonotype was observed at least ten times. The V gene is TRBV6-5, the J gene TRBJ2-3, with 10 positions matching TRBD2. Germline V lookup: CDR1 MNHEY, CDR2 SVGAGI. The CDR3 contains 18 residues. V was pared by 1 base and J by 2 bases, with 9 bases of the junction left unmatched. In nucleotides, the CDR3 is TGTGCCAGCAGTTACTTAAGCGGGAGGGCACGGAACACAGATACGCAGTATTTT. Translation: CASSYLSGRARNTDTQYF.

This clonotype was recorded many times. The chain is built from TRBV7-3 and TRBJ2-2, with D possibly called TRBD1 or TRBD2 (6 bases each). CDR3 size: 18 residues. The germline CDR1 and CDR2 sequences are SGHTA and FQGTGA. With 5 bases removed from V and 1 base from J, the gap between germline ends came to 20 bases. The DNA for the CDR3 is TGTGCCAGCAGCCCCCATAACGAGGGGGGCTGGAACACCGGGGAGCTGTTTTTT. This translates into CASSPHNEGGWNTGELFF. The complete variable domain, with remaining parts taken from reference TRBV7-3 and TRBJ2-2, reads GAGVSQTPSNKVTEKGKYVELRCDPISGHTALYWYRQSLGQGPEFLIYFQGTGAADDSGLPNDRFFAVRPEGSVSTLKIQRTERGDSAVYLCASSPHNEGGWNTGELFFGEGSRLTVL.

This clonotype was seen only a few times. The chain carries TRBV7-3 and TRBJ2-5; 10 nucleotides agree with TRBD2. CDR1 SGHTA and CDR2 FQGTGA come from the germline V gene. The junction had 8 bases not matched to a gene; V was cut back by 5 bases and J by 5 bases. The CDR3 runs 15 residues. The CDR3 protein is CASSPSLAGFETQYF. The CDR3, as DNA: TGTGCCAGCAGCCCCTCACTAGCGGGATTTGAGACCCAGTACTTC. Variable domain in full (rest from reference TRBV7-3 and TRBJ2-5): GAGVSQTPSNKVTEKGKYVELRCDPISGHTALYWYRQSLGQGPEFLIYFQGTGAADDSGLPNDRFFAVRPEGSVSTLKIQRTERGDSAVYLCASSPSLAGFETQYFGPGTRLLVL.

This clonotype was counted many times. The chain is built from TRBV11-2 and TRBJ2-1, with 8 bases identical to TRBD2. Germline V CDR1 and CDR2: SGHAT, FQNNGV. The CDR3 consists of 15 residues. The V gene end was trimmed by 6 bases and the J gene end by 0 bases; junction bases not matched to a gene: 4. DNA for the CDR3: TGTGCCAGCAGACTTAGCGGGATCTCCTACAATGAGCAGTTCTTC. This encodes CASRLSGISYNEQFF.